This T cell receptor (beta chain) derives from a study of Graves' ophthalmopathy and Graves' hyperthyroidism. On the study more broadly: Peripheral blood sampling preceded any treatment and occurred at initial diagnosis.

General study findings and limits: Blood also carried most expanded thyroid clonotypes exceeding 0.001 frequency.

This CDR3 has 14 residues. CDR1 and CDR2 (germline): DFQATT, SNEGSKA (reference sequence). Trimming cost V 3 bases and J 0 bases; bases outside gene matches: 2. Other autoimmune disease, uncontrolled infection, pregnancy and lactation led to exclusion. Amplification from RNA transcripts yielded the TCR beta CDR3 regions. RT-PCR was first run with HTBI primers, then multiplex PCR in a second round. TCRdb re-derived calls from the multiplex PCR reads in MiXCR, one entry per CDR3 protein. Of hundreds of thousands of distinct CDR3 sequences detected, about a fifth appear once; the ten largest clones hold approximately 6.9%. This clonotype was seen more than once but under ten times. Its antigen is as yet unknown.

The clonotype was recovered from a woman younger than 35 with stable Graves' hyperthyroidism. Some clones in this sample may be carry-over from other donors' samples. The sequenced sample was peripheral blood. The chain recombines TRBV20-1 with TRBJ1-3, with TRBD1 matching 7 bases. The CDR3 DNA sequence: TGCAGTGCTAGGGGACAGATCTCTGGAAACACCATATATTTT. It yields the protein CSARGQISGNTIYF.